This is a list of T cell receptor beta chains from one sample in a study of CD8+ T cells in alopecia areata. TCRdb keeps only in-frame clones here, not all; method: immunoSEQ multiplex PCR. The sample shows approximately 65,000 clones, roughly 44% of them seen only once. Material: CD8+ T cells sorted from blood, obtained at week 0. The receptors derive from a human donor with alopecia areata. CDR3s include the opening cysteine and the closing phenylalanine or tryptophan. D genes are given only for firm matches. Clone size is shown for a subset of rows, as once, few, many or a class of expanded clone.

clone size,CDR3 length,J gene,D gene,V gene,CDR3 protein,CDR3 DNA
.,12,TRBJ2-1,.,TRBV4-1,CASSSSRHEQFF,TGCGCCAGCAGCTCTAGTAGGCATGAGCAGTTCTTC
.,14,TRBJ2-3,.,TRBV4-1,CASSQVTSTDTQYF,TGCGCCAGCAGCCAAGTTACAAGCACAGATACGCAGTATTTT
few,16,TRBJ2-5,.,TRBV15,CATSPPGRTDQETQYF,TGTGCCACCAGCCCACCGGGGAGGACAGACCAAGAGACCCAGTACTTC
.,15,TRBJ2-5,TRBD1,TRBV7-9,CASRHRDRIGETQYF,TGTGCCAGCAGGCATAGGGACAGGATTGGGGAGACCCAGTACTTC
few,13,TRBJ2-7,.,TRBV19,CASRVGESYEQYF,TGTGCCAGTAGGGTCGGGGAAAGCTACGAGCAGTACTTC
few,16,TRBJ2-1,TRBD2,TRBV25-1,CASSGLAGVVYNEQFF,TGTGCCAGCAGTGGGCTAGCGGGAGTAGTCTACAATGAGCAGTTCTTC
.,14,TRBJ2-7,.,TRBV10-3,CAISEGKFSYEQYF,TGTGCCATCAGTGAAGGAAAGTTCTCCTACGAGCAGTACTTC
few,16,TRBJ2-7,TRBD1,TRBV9,CASSAEKQGAVYEQYF,TGTGCCAGCAGCGCCGAAAAGCAGGGGGCTGTATACGAGCAGTACTTC
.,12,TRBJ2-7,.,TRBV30,CAWSVVGYEQYF,TGTGCCTGGAGTGTAGTCGGCTACGAGCAGTACTTC
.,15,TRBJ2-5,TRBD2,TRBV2,CASSEGAGLQETQYF,TGTGCCAGCAGTGAGGGAGCGGGGCTACAAGAGACCCAGTACTTC
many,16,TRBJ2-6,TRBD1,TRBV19,CASSYRGSSGANVLTF,TGTGCCAGTAGCTACAGGGGAAGCTCTGGGGCCAACGTCCTGACTTTC
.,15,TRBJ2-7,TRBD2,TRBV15,CATSSRTSGINEQYF,TGTGCCACCAGCAGCCGTACTAGCGGGATTAACGAGCAGTACTTC
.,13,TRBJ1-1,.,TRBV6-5,CASSQGYGTEAFF,TGTGCCAGCAGCCAGGGGTACGGCACTGAAGCTTTCTTT
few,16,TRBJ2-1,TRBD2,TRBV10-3,CASQGASGRARDEQFF,TGTGCCTCCCAAGGGGCTAGCGGGAGGGCCAGGGATGAGCAGTTCTTC
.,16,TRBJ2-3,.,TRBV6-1,CASSEASERLTDTQYF,TGTGCCAGCAGTGAGGCTAGCGAGAGGCTCACAGATACGCAGTATTTT
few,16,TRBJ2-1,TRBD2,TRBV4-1,CASSERTSGAYNEQFF,TGCGCCAGCAGCGAGAGGACTAGCGGGGCCTACAATGAGCAGTTCTTC
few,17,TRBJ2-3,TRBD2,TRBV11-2,CASSISTSGSFTDTQYF,TGTGCCAGCAGCATTTCGACTAGCGGATCCTTCACAGATACGCAGTATTTT
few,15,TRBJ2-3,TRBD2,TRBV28,CASTKAGGYTDTQYF,TGTGCCAGCACGAAAGCGGGAGGGTACACAGATACGCAGTATTTT
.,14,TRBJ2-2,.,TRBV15,CATSRDLGSGELFF,TGTGCCACCAGCAGAGATCTTGGATCCGGGGAGCTGTTTTTT
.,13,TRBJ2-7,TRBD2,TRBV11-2,CASSPGLAYEQYF,TGTGCCAGCAGCCCGGGACTAGCCTACGAGCAGTACTTC
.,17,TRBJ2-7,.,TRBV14,CASSQDGSLSGSYEQYF,TGTGCCAGCAGCCAAGACGGATCTCTAAGTGGATCCTACGAGCAGTACTTC
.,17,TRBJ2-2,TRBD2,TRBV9,CASSVQGGSDNTGELFF,TGTGCCAGCAGCGTGCAAGGCGGGAGTGATAACACCGGGGAGCTGTTTTTT
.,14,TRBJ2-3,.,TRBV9,CASSVAYGTDTQYF,TGTGCCAGCAGCGTAGCTTACGGAACAGATACGCAGTATTTT
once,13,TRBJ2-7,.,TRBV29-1,CSVEFGNPYEQYF,TGCAGCGTTGAATTCGGGAATCCATACGAGCAGTACTTC
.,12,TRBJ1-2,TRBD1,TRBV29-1,CSVPQGAHGYTF,TGCAGCGTTCCGCAGGGGGCTCATGGCTACACCTTC
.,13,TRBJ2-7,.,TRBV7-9,CASSGFDPYEQYF,TGTGCCAGCAGTGGGTTCGACCCCTACGAGCAGTACTTC
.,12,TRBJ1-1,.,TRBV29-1,CSVETRYAEAFF,TGCAGCGTTGAAACACGTTACGCTGAAGCTTTCTTT
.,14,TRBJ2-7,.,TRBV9,CASSIRPSDYEQYF,TGTGCCAGCAGCATACGTCCTAGCGACTACGAGCAGTACTTC
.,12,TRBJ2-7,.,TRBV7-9,CASSFLAYEQYF,TGTGCCAGCAGCTTTTTGGCCTACGAGCAGTACTTC
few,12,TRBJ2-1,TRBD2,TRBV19,CASRGLANEQFF,TGTGCCAGTAGGGGACTAGCTAATGAGCAGTTCTTC
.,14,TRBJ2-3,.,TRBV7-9,CASSISDSTDTQYF,TGTGCCAGCAGCATTAGCGACTCCACAGATACGCAGTATTTT
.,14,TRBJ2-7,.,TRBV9,CASSPPGLPYEQYF,TGTGCCAGCAGCCCCCCTGGACTCCCCTACGAGCAGTACTTC
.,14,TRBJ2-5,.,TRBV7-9,CASTYSIAQETQYF,TGTGCCAGCACCTACAGCATCGCTCAAGAGACCCAGTACTTC
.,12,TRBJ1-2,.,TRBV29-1,CSVDSGSYGYTF,TGCAGCGTAGATTCGGGATCCTATGGCTACACCTTC
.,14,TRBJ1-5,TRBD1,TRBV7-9,CASSSGQLNQPQHF,TGTGCCAGCAGCTCGGGACAGCTTAATCAGCCCCAGCATTTT
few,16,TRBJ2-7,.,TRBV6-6,CASSSPDAVGGYEQYF,TGTGCCAGCAGTTCCCCCGACGCCGTCGGCGGCTACGAGCAGTACTTC
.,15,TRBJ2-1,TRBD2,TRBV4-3,CASTTTSGYYNEQFF,TGCGCCAGCACCACGACTAGCGGGTACTACAATGAGCAGTTCTTC
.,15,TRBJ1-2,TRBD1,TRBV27,CASSFRTGGGYGYTF,TGTGCCAGCAGTTTCAGGACAGGGGGCGGGTATGGCTACACCTTC
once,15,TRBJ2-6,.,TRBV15,CATTGFTSGANVLTF,TGTGCCACCACTGGTTTTACCTCTGGGGCCAACGTCCTGACTTTC
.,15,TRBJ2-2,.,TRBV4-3,CASSQDNSLYGELFF,TGCGCCAGCAGCCAAGATAACAGCCTATACGGGGAGCTGTTTTTT
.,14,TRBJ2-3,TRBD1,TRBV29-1,CSVPGTGEADTQYF,TGCAGCGTTCCCGGGACAGGGGAGGCAGATACGCAGTATTTT